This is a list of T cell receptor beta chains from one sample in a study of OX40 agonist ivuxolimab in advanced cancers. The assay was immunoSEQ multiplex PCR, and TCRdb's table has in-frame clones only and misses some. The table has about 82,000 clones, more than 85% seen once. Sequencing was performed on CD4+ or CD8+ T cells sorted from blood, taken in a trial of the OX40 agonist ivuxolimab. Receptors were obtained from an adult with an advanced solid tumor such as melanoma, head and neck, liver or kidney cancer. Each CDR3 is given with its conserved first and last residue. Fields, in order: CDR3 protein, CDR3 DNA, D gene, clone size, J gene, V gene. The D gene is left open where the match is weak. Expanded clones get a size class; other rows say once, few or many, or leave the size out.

CDR3 protein: CASSERWGSLGNEQFF; CDR3 DNA: TGTGCCAGCAGTGAAAGGTGGGGCAGCTTGGGGAATGAGCAGTTCTTC; D gene: .; clone size: .; J gene: TRBJ2-1; V gene: TRBV2
CDR3 protein: CASSRGGLAKETQYF; CDR3 DNA: TGCGCCAGCAGCCGGGGAGGACTAGCGAAAGAGACCCAGTACTTC; D gene: TRBD2; clone size: .; J gene: TRBJ2-5; V gene: TRBV4-1
CDR3 protein: CACGGYNEQFF; CDR3 DNA: TGTGCATGCGGGGGATACAATGAGCAGTTCTTC; D gene: TRBD2; clone size: .; J gene: TRBJ2-1; V gene: TRBV7-9
CDR3 protein: CASSSLIVSYVYEQYF; CDR3 DNA: TGTGCCAGCAGTTCCCTAATCGTCAGTTACGTCTACGAGCAGTACTTC; D gene: .; clone size: .; J gene: TRBJ2-7; V gene: TRBV28
CDR3 protein: CASSRQIDSSYEQYF; CDR3 DNA: TGTGCCAGCAGCCGCCAGATAGATTCCTCCTACGAGCAGTACTTC; D gene: .; clone size: .; J gene: TRBJ2-7; V gene: TRBV6-1
CDR3 protein: CASSQDPLTDNTDTQYF; CDR3 DNA: TGCGCCAGCAGCCAAGATCCCCTGACAGACAACACAGATACGCAGTATTTT; D gene: .; clone size: .; J gene: TRBJ2-3; V gene: TRBV4-3
CDR3 protein: CASSERGVKNIQYF; CDR3 DNA: TGTGCCAGCAGTGAACGGGGGGTAAAAAACATTCAGTACTTC; D gene: TRBD2; clone size: .; J gene: TRBJ2-4; V gene: TRBV6-1
CDR3 protein: CASSLSGGNSYNEQFF; CDR3 DNA: TGCGCCAGCAGCTTGTCGGGGGGGAACTCCTACAATGAGCAGTTCTTC; D gene: TRBD2; clone size: .; J gene: TRBJ2-1; V gene: TRBV5-1
CDR3 protein: CASSPRVGPETQYF; CDR3 DNA: TGTGCCAGCAGCCCTAGGGTGGGGCCGGAGACCCAGTACTTC; D gene: .; clone size: .; J gene: TRBJ2-5; V gene: TRBV11-2
CDR3 protein: CASKARGLSYTF; CDR3 DNA: TGTGCCAGCAAGGCCAGGGGGCTGAGCTACACCTTC; D gene: TRBD1; clone size: once; J gene: TRBJ1-2; V gene: TRBV28
CDR3 protein: CASSLQGPREQYF; CDR3 DNA: TGTGCCAGCAGCTTGCAGGGGCCCCGCGAGCAGTACTTC; D gene: .; clone size: .; J gene: TRBJ2-7; V gene: TRBV7-2
CDR3 protein: CASSVGFRDEQFF; CDR3 DNA: TGTGCCAGCAGCGTAGGCTTTCGGGATGAGCAGTTCTTC; D gene: .; clone size: .; J gene: TRBJ2-1; V gene: TRBV9
CDR3 protein: CATSLWGGQGIYSNQPQHF; CDR3 DNA: TGTGCCACCTCCTTATGGGGTGGACAGGGAATTTATAGCAATCAGCCCCAGCATTTT; D gene: TRBD1; clone size: .; J gene: TRBJ1-5; V gene: TRBV19
CDR3 protein: CAISADSNQPQHF; CDR3 DNA: TGTGCCATCTCCGCAGATTCAAATCAGCCCCAGCATTTT; D gene: .; clone size: once; J gene: TRBJ1-5; V gene: TRBV10-3
CDR3 protein: CAWRRSTETFF; CDR3 DNA: TGTGCCTGGAGAAGAAGTACCGAAACTTTCTTT; D gene: .; clone size: once; J gene: TRBJ1-1; V gene: TRBV30
CDR3 protein: CASSFYNDKNIQYF; CDR3 DNA: TGTGCCAGCAGTTTTTACAATGACAAAAACATTCAGTACTTC; D gene: .; clone size: .; J gene: TRBJ2-4; V gene: TRBV28
CDR3 protein: CASSLGGANVLTF; CDR3 DNA: TGTGCCAGCAGCTTGGGTGGGGCCAACGTCCTGACTTTC; D gene: .; clone size: .; J gene: TRBJ2-6; V gene: TRBV7-9
CDR3 protein: CASSPQTSGRRNEQFF; CDR3 DNA: TGTGCCAGCAGTCCTCAGACTAGCGGGAGAAGAAATGAGCAGTTCTTC; D gene: TRBD2; clone size: .; J gene: TRBJ2-1; V gene: TRBV28
CDR3 protein: CASSQDSPDGWGTDTQYF; CDR3 DNA: TGCGCCAGCAGCCAAGACAGCCCCGACGGTTGGGGCACAGATACGCAGTATTTT; D gene: .; clone size: .; J gene: TRBJ2-3; V gene: TRBV4-3
CDR3 protein: CASKTEGGRAPNTEAFF; CDR3 DNA: TGTGCCAGCAAGACTGAAGGGGGGCGAGCCCCGAACACTGAAGCTTTCTTT; D gene: .; clone size: .; J gene: TRBJ1-1; V gene: TRBV28
CDR3 protein: CASSEAVSGRADEQYF; CDR3 DNA: TGTGCCAGCAGTGAAGCGGTTAGCGGGAGGGCCGATGAGCAGTACTTC; D gene: TRBD2; clone size: .; J gene: TRBJ2-7; V gene: TRBV6-1
CDR3 protein: CASSLNKYEQYF; CDR3 DNA: TGTGCCAGCAGCTTAAACAAGTACGAGCAGTACTTC; D gene: .; clone size: once; J gene: TRBJ2-7; V gene: TRBV7-6
CDR3 protein: CAIGRTSGNTIYF; CDR3 DNA: TGTGCCATTGGACGGACCTCTGGAAACACCATATATTTT; D gene: .; clone size: .; J gene: TRBJ1-3; V gene: TRBV10-3
CDR3 protein: CASSYSKASGTDTQYF; CDR3 DNA: TGTGCCAGCAGTTACTCGAAAGCTAGCGGAACAGATACGCAGTATTTT; D gene: TRBD2; clone size: once; J gene: TRBJ2-3; V gene: TRBV6-5
CDR3 protein: CASRGVGEQFF; CDR3 DNA: TGTGCCAGCAGGGGGGTAGGGGAGCAGTTCTTC; D gene: .; clone size: .; J gene: TRBJ2-1; V gene: TRBV25-1
CDR3 protein: CASSSTGPGLEKLFF; CDR3 DNA: TGTGCCAGCTCATCTACGGGACCGGGTTTGGAAAAACTGTTTTTT; D gene: .; clone size: .; J gene: TRBJ1-4; V gene: TRBV18
CDR3 protein: CASSGTPIYNEQFF; CDR3 DNA: TGTGCCAGCAGCGGGACACCTATCTACAATGAGCAGTTCTTC; D gene: .; clone size: .; J gene: TRBJ2-1; V gene: TRBV6-5
CDR3 protein: CASSAAGGPSGQYF; CDR3 DNA: TGTGCCAGCAGTGCAGCGGGAGGCCCCAGTGGGCAGTACTTC; D gene: TRBD2; clone size: .; J gene: TRBJ2-7; V gene: TRBV6-1
CDR3 protein: CASSFGPGVTGELFF; CDR3 DNA: TGTGCCAGCAGCTTCGGTCCAGGGGTTACCGGGGAGCTGTTTTTT; D gene: .; clone size: .; J gene: TRBJ2-2; V gene: TRBV5-4
CDR3 protein: CASSSLAWTSGRGTNNEQFF; CDR3 DNA: TGTGCCAGCAGTTCGCTTGCATGGACTAGCGGGAGAGGGACCAACAATGAGCAGTTCTTC; D gene: TRBD2; clone size: .; J gene: TRBJ2-1; V gene: TRBV28
CDR3 protein: CASSSMGPLGGYTF; CDR3 DNA: TGTGCCAGCAGCTCAATGGGACCTCTCGGTGGCTACACCTTC; D gene: .; clone size: .; J gene: TRBJ1-2; V gene: TRBV7-9
CDR3 protein: CAISVQTNTEAFF; CDR3 DNA: TGTGCCATCAGTGTACAGACGAACACTGAAGCTTTCTTT; D gene: .; clone size: few; J gene: TRBJ1-1; V gene: TRBV10-3
CDR3 protein: CAVIGLAGETGELFF; CDR3 DNA: TGTGCGGTTATAGGACTAGCGGGAGAAACCGGGGAGCTGTTTTTT; D gene: TRBD2; clone size: .; J gene: TRBJ2-2; V gene: TRBV7-2
CDR3 protein: CASSAVAGGNYEQYF; CDR3 DNA: TGTGCCAGCAGCGCCGTGGCGGGGGGGAACTACGAGCAGTACTTC; D gene: TRBD2; clone size: .; J gene: TRBJ2-7; V gene: TRBV7-6
CDR3 protein: CASSGASGNTGELFF; CDR3 DNA: TGTGCCAGCAGTGGGGCTAGCGGGAACACCGGGGAGCTGTTTTTT; D gene: TRBD2; clone size: .; J gene: TRBJ2-2; V gene: TRBV19
CDR3 protein: CASVRLAGVAGELFF; CDR3 DNA: TGTGCCAGCGTCCGACTAGCGGGTGTAGCCGGGGAGCTGTTTTTT; D gene: TRBD2; clone size: .; J gene: TRBJ2-2; V gene: TRBV6-1
CDR3 protein: CASRERFTEAFF; CDR3 DNA: TGTGCCAGCAGGGAGAGGTTCACTGAAGCTTTCTTT; D gene: .; clone size: few; J gene: TRBJ1-1; V gene: TRBV6-4
CDR3 protein: CASSEVAGAGELFF; CDR3 DNA: TGTGCCAGCAGTGAGGTAGCGGGAGCCGGGGAGCTGTTTTTT; D gene: TRBD2; clone size: .; J gene: TRBJ2-2; V gene: TRBV6-1
CDR3 protein: CASSFTGWDNVLTF; CDR3 DNA: TGTGCCAGCAGTTTCACGGGGTGGGACAACGTCCTGACTTTC; D gene: .; clone size: .; J gene: TRBJ2-6; V gene: TRBV28
CDR3 protein: CAIGRVSSTDTQYF; CDR3 DNA: TGTGCCATAGGACGGGTTTCTAGCACAGATACGCAGTATTTT; D gene: .; clone size: .; J gene: TRBJ2-3; V gene: TRBV10-3
CDR3 protein: CASSPGTSGSVSSYEQYF; CDR3 DNA: TGTGCCAGCAGCCCAGGGACTAGCGGGAGCGTTTCCTCCTACGAGCAGTACTTC; D gene: TRBD2; clone size: .; J gene: TRBJ2-7; V gene: TRBV11-2
CDR3 protein: CASSPGRFVFRYTF; CDR3 DNA: TGTGCCAGCAGCCCGGGACGGTTCGTTTTCCGGTACACCTTC; D gene: .; clone size: .; J gene: TRBJ1-2; V gene: TRBV7-2
CDR3 protein: CASRPSQAIYEQYF; CDR3 DNA: TGTGCCAGCAGACCTAGCCAGGCGATCTACGAGCAGTACTTC; D gene: .; clone size: .; J gene: TRBJ2-7; V gene: TRBV28
CDR3 protein: CASSIRTDWGAEAFF; CDR3 DNA: TGCGCCAGCAGCATTAGGACGGATTGGGGGGCTGAAGCTTTCTTT; D gene: .; clone size: .; J gene: TRBJ1-1; V gene: TRBV5-1
CDR3 protein: CASNQGQVPTDTQYF; CDR3 DNA: TGTGCCAGCAACCAGGGACAGGTTCCGACAGATACGCAGTATTTT; D gene: TRBD1; clone size: .; J gene: TRBJ2-3; V gene: TRBV2
CDR3 protein: CASSYSGQGLSEQYF; CDR3 DNA: TGTGCCAGCAGTTACTCAGGACAGGGGTTATCCGAGCAGTACTTC; D gene: TRBD1; clone size: .; J gene: TRBJ2-7; V gene: TRBV6-5
CDR3 protein: CASSLVGDTQYF; CDR3 DNA: TGTGCCAGCAGCTTAGTGGGAGATACGCAGTATTTT; D gene: .; clone size: .; J gene: TRBJ2-3; V gene: TRBV7-9
CDR3 protein: CASRRDYGYTF; CDR3 DNA: TGTGCCAGCAGGAGAGACTATGGCTACACCTTC; D gene: .; clone size: .; J gene: TRBJ1-2; V gene: TRBV2
CDR3 protein: CASGELAGYEQYF; CDR3 DNA: TGCGCCAGCGGAGAGCTAGCGGGCTACGAGCAGTACTTC; D gene: TRBD2; clone size: .; J gene: TRBJ2-7; V gene: TRBV5-1
CDR3 protein: CASSYKAGNTEAFF; CDR3 DNA: TGTGCCAGCAGTTACAAAGCTGGAAACACTGAAGCTTTCTTT; D gene: .; clone size: .; J gene: TRBJ1-1; V gene: TRBV6-5
CDR3 protein: CASSLRGTFYNEQFF; CDR3 DNA: TGTGCCAGCAGCTTACGCGGGACCTTTTACAATGAGCAGTTCTTC; D gene: .; clone size: .; J gene: TRBJ2-1; V gene: TRBV7-8
CDR3 protein: CASSVATGGLGELFF; CDR3 DNA: TGTGCCAGCAGCGTGGCTACCGGGGGATTGGGGGAGCTGTTTTTT; D gene: .; clone size: .; J gene: TRBJ2-2; V gene: TRBV9
CDR3 protein: CASTKSVVGIQYF; CDR3 DNA: TGTGCCAGCACCAAGTCGGTGGTTGGGATTCAGTACTTC; D gene: .; clone size: .; J gene: TRBJ2-4; V gene: TRBV28
CDR3 protein: CASSLQLPYNEQFF; CDR3 DNA: TGTGCCAGCAGTTTACAGTTGCCATACAATGAGCAGTTCTTC; D gene: .; clone size: .; J gene: TRBJ2-1; V gene: TRBV28
CDR3 protein: CASSDEWLAAYQETQYF; CDR3 DNA: TGCGCCAGCAGTGATGAATGGTTAGCGGCGTACCAAGAGACCCAGTACTTC; D gene: .; clone size: .; J gene: TRBJ2-5; V gene: TRBV10-1
CDR3 protein: CASSFVPGLAGVVETQYF; CDR3 DNA: TGCGCCAGCAGCTTTGTCCCGGGACTAGCGGGAGTTGTGGAGACCCAGTACTTC; D gene: TRBD2; clone size: .; J gene: TRBJ2-5; V gene: TRBV5-1